A selection of T cell receptor beta chains follows, all from one sample in a study of PD-L1 blockade in urothelial cancer. The method was immunoSEQ multiplex PCR; TCRdb's version includes in-frame clones alone and lacks a portion of them. The table shows some 35,000 clones, with about four fifths occurring only once. This specimen was PBMCs, taken around atezolizumab (anti-PD-L1) treatment. These TCRs come from a man between 60 and 75 years old with urothelial cancer. The CDR3 runs from the conserved cysteine through the conserved F or W. A D gene is named only where the DNA matches it firmly. Rows may omit the clone size; those that give it use once, few, many or a size class.

size | J | length | D | V | DNA | CDR3
- | TRBJ2-3 | 15 | TRBD1 | TRBV7-3 | TGTGCCAGCAGCTTTGGGACAGCTAGCACAGATACGCAGTATTTT | CASSFGTASTDTQYF
- | TRBJ1-2 | 14 | - | TRBV28 | TGTGCCAGCAGTTTACGGCGGCTTAACTATGGCTACACCTTC | CASSLRRLNYGYTF
- | TRBJ1-6 | 15 | TRBD1 | TRBV2 | TGTGCCAGCAGTCTTACTCGGGACAGCAGTCACGCCCTCCACTTT | CASSLTRDSSHALHF
- | TRBJ1-1 | 16 | TRBD1 | TRBV12-5 | TGTGCTAGTGGTTTGGTGCGAACAGGGGGCGCGACTGAAGCTTTCTTT | CASGLVRTGGATEAFF
- | TRBJ1-4 | 13 | TRBD1 | TRBV19 | TGTGCCACCGCGGGACAGGGAAATGAAAAACTGTTTTTT | CATAGQGNEKLFF
- | TRBJ2-6 | 13 | - | TRBV7-2 | TGTGCCAGCAGCTTGAGGTCCCTCGGCGTCCTGACTTTC | CASSLRSLGVLTF
- | TRBJ1-6 | 13 | TRBD1 | TRBV19 | TGTGCCAGAGGGACAGGGAGAAATTCACCCCTCCACTTT | CARGTGRNSPLHF
- | TRBJ1-1 | 13 | TRBD1 | TRBV28 | TGTGCCAGTGACAGGGGGCTGAGGACTGAAGCTTTCTTT | CASDRGLRTEAFF
- | TRBJ2-7 | 14 | TRBD1 | TRBV5-1 | TGCGCCAGCAGAGCGGGACAGGGGTCCTACGAGCAGTACTTC | CASRAGQGSYEQYF
few | TRBJ2-5 | 16 | TRBD2 | TRBV4-2 | TGTGCCAGCAGCCAAGATCCCAGCGGGGGCCGGGAGACCCAGTACTTC | CASSQDPSGGRETQYF
- | TRBJ2-1 | 16 | TRBD2 | TRBV9 | TGTGCCAGCAGCGCGGGTCTAGCGGGGGGTCACAATGAGCAGTTCTTC | CASSAGLAGGHNEQFF
- | TRBJ2-3 | 13 | - | TRBV7-6 | TGTGCCAGCAGCTTAGGAGGGGACACGCCGCAGTATTTT | CASSLGGDTPQYF
few | TRBJ1-1 | 13 | - | TRBV30 | TGTGCCTGGAGTGCCGCGGTGAACACTGAAGCTTTCTTT | CAWSAAVNTEAFF
- | TRBJ2-1 | 16 | TRBD2 | TRBV12-5 | TGTGCTAGTGGTTCGGCGGGACTAGCGGTTCCCAATGAGCAGTTCTTC | CASGSAGLAVPNEQFF
- | TRBJ2-1 | 14 | - | TRBV7-9 | TGTGCCAGCAGCTTAGAAGGTCGGGGAAATGAGCAGTTCTTC | CASSLEGRGNEQFF
- | TRBJ1-4 | 13 | - | TRBV6-1 | TGTGCCAGCAGTGAAGTTAGGAGTGAAAAACTGTTTTTT | CASSEVRSEKLFF
- | TRBJ2-6 | 16 | - | TRBV5-1 | TGCGCCAGCAGCGAGACAGGTAGTTTAGGGGCCAACGTCCTGACTTTC | CASSETGSLGANVLTF
- | TRBJ2-1 | 14 | TRBD2 | TRBV28 | TGTGCCAGCAGTTGGGGACTAGCGGGCAATGAGCAGTTCTTC | CASSWGLAGNEQFF
- | TRBJ2-2 | 14 | - | TRBV30 | TGTGCCTGGAGTGTACCGCGAGGAACCGGGGAGCTGTTTTTT | CAWSVPRGTGELFF
- | TRBJ1-5 | 16 | TRBD1 | TRBV2 | TGTGCCAGCAGTGAGGGACAGGGGGGTCGCAATCAGCCCCAGCATTTT | CASSEGQGGRNQPQHF
- | TRBJ2-3 | 16 | TRBD1 | TRBV4-1 | TGCGCCAGCAGCCAAGATCCCCGGGACAGCGCAGATACGCAGTATTTT | CASSQDPRDSADTQYF
- | TRBJ2-2 | 15 | - | TRBV2 | TGTGCCAGCAGTGAATGGCTCTCGGGCACCGGGGAGCTGTTTTTT | CASSEWLSGTGELFF
once | TRBJ1-6 | 15 | TRBD1 | TRBV28 | TGTGCCAGCAGTTCCTGGACAGGTCATAATTCACCCCTCCACTTT | CASSSWTGHNSPLHF
- | TRBJ1-4 | 14 | TRBD1 | TRBV2 | TGTGCCAGCAGCTCCGGGACAGGGAATGAAAAACTGTTTTTT | CASSSGTGNEKLFF
- | TRBJ1-2 | 13 | - | TRBV19 | TGTGCCAGTCACGAACTAGGGATCTATGGCTACACCTTC | CASHELGIYGYTF
- | TRBJ1-1 | 14 | - | TRBV5-1 | TGCGCCAGCAGCTTGATTTCTATGAACACTGAAGCTTTCTTT | CASSLISMNTEAFF
- | TRBJ1-2 | 15 | TRBD1 | TRBV10-3 | TGTGCCATCAGTGAGGGGGGACAGGGAAACTATGGCTACACCTTC | CAISEGGQGNYGYTF
- | TRBJ2-3 | 15 | TRBD1 | TRBV29-1 | TGCAGCGTTGAAGTTGGACAGGGGGCTTGGGATACGCAGTATTTT | CSVEVGQGAWDTQYF
- | TRBJ2-5 | 14 | - | TRBV28 | TGTGCCAGCAGTCGACAGTCGTACCAAGAGACCCAGTACTTC | CASSRQSYQETQYF
- | TRBJ2-7 | 12 | - | TRBV28 | TGTGCCAGCGGTGGGGGCAAACAGGGGCAGTACTTC | CASGGGKQGQYF
- | TRBJ1-6 | 15 | TRBD1 | TRBV5-3 | TGTGCCAGAAGCTTGCGGGGACAGGGGAATTCACCCCTCCACTTT | CARSLRGQGNSPLHF
- | TRBJ2-2 | 14 | - | TRBV11-3 | TGTGCCAGCAGCTTTGGAGCGAACACCGGGGAGCTGTTTTTT | CASSFGANTGELFF
few | TRBJ1-1 | 11 | - | TRBV20-1 | TGCAGTACAGGTCCGAACACTGAAGCTTTCTTT | CSTGPNTEAFF
- | TRBJ1-4 | 13 | - | TRBV11-2 | TGTGCCAGCAGCTTAGTCGTAGATGAAAAACTGTTTTTT | CASSLVVDEKLFF
once | TRBJ2-7 | 16 | TRBD2 | TRBV2 | TGTGCCAGCAGCCCCTCCCTAGCGGGGGGGCCCCGGGAGCAGTACTTC | CASSPSLAGGPREQYF
- | TRBJ2-1 | 16 | TRBD2 | TRBV7-6 | TGTGCCAGCAGCCTATACCGGGGGGAGTCCTACAATGAGCAGTTCTTC | CASSLYRGESYNEQFF
- | TRBJ2-5 | 14 | - | TRBV5-1 | TGCGCCAGCAGCACTAACGGGGTCTTAGAGACCCAGTACTTC | CASSTNGVLETQYF
- | TRBJ2-1 | 16 | TRBD2 | TRBV11-2 | TGTGCCAGCAGCCAGACTAGCGGGGGCAACATCAATGAGCAGTTCTTC | CASSQTSGGNINEQFF
- | TRBJ1-2 | 12 | - | TRBV2 | TGTGCCAGCAGTGTTCGGGGGTTCGGCTACACCTTC | CASSVRGFGYTF
- | TRBJ2-2 | 15 | - | TRBV18 | TGTGCCAGCTCACCCGGGGACTTGAACACCGGGGAGCTGTTTTTT | CASSPGDLNTGELFF
- | TRBJ1-1 | 15 | - | TRBV30 | TGTGCCTGGAGTGTCACCTCGACAGGGAACACTGAAGCTTTCTTT | CAWSVTSTGNTEAFF
few | TRBJ1-5 | 13 | - | TRBV7-8 | TGTGCCAGCAGCCCCGCTATTGCTCAGCCCCAGCATTTT | CASSPAIAQPQHF
- | TRBJ2-1 | 15 | - | TRBV2 | TGTGCCAGCAGTAAGACTGCGAGCTCCTACAATGAGCAGTTCTTC | CASSKTASSYNEQFF
- | TRBJ1-2 | 14 | - | TRBV6-6 | TGTGCCAGCAGTTACTCGGGGATACGGGAAGGCTACACCTTC | CASSYSGIREGYTF
- | TRBJ2-7 | 17 | - | TRBV30 | TGTGCCTGGAGTACCCTAGATCGGGGTAGGAGCTCCTACGAGCAGTACTTC | CAWSTLDRGRSSYEQYF
- | TRBJ2-7 | 16 | TRBD2 | TRBV11-2 | TGTGCCAGCAGCTTAGCGTACGGGGAGGGGTCCTACGAGCAGTACTTC | CASSLAYGEGSYEQYF
- | TRBJ2-3 | 13 | - | TRBV30 | TGTGCCCGCCGGGACATAAGCACAGATACGCAGTATTTT | CARRDISTDTQYF
- | TRBJ2-3 | 15 | TRBD2 | TRBV28 | TGTGCCAGCAGTTCCCCGGGACTATTCACAGATACGCAGTATTTT | CASSSPGLFTDTQYF
- | TRBJ1-2 | 15 | TRBD1 | TRBV25-1 | TGTGCCAGCAGTGAATGGGAACAGGGGGTGTTGGGCTACACCTTC | CASSEWEQGVLGYTF
few | TRBJ2-1 | 14 | TRBD1 | TRBV27 | TGTGCCAGCAGTATTGACAGGGGCGGCGATGAGCAGTTCTTC | CASSIDRGGDEQFF
- | TRBJ2-7 | 17 | - | TRBV5-4 | TGTGCCAGCAGCTTGGAGGCTGGGGCTAGTTATTTCCACGAGCAGTACTTC | CASSLEAGASYFHEQYF
- | TRBJ2-7 | 16 | TRBD1 | TRBV5-1 | TGCGCCAGCAGCGCGGGACAGGGGGCGTACTCCTACGAGCAGTACTTC | CASSAGQGAYSYEQYF
- | TRBJ1-5 | 13 | TRBD1 | TRBV6-6 | TGTGCCAGTTGTCAGGGGGCATGGCAGCCCCAGCATTTT | CASCQGAWQPQHF
- | TRBJ1-5 | 13 | TRBD1 | TRBV7-2 | TGTGCCAGCACTCCGGGACAGTACCAGCCCCAGCATTTT | CASTPGQYQPQHF